The TCR beta chain under discussion was sequenced for a study of identifying expanded T cells in peripheral blood. Study findings and constraints: Approximately 2-week clone count variance significantly increased as total template count grew. Differentially abundant clones: 1 to 1.5 between replicates, 16.4 at about 13 days, 18 to 20 at four.

Collection occurred without any documented infections or immune events in donors. Germline V gene lookup returns CDR1 LGHNA and CDR2 YSLEER. This CDR3 comprises 12 residues. The junction had 4 bases not matched to a gene; V was cut back by 0 bases and J by 14 bases. On this clone itself: Its specificity is unknown.

The repertoire was sequenced with immunoSEQ multiplex PCR; TCRdb's copy has only in-frame clones and lacks some. This table has about 110,000 clones, roughly 90% appearing once. Sequenced sample: blood. This clonotype originated in a person between 18 and 75 years old in good health. This chain uses TRBV4-3 with TRBJ2-4, with 7 bases fitting TRBD2. The CDR3 region is CASSQDSGPKYF. For the CDR3, the DNA is TGCGCCAGCAGCCAAGATAGCGGGCCAAAGTACTTC.